This T cell receptor (beta chain) originates from a study of blood T cell repertoires in COVID-19. The CDR3 contains 15 residues. V was trimmed by 5 bases and J by 0 bases, leaving 12 bases between them. CDR1 SGHDN and CDR2 FVKESK come from the germline V gene. Method: immunoSEQ multiplex PCR; TCRdb's copy keeps in-frame clones and lacks some. The table records around 240,000 clones, approximately 85% of them present only once. Sequencing was carried out using PBMCs or T cells enriched from blood (not recorded which). This clonotype was sampled from a woman in her forties or fifties who had recovered from COVID-19. V gene TRBV14 combines with J gene TRBJ2-3; perhaps TRBD2 as D (5 bases). CDR3 bases: TGTGCCAGCAGCGAAGTAGCGCGCAGCACAGATACGCAGTATTTT. Protein product: CASSEVARSTDTQYF.